This T cell receptor (beta chain) was retrieved from a study of blood T cell repertoires in COVID-19. Authors' analysis steps: The authors estimated nucleated cell counts from reference gene primer amplification. Clones were sequenced by immunoSEQ multiplex PCR, and TCRdb holds only the in-frame ones, with some missing. V, J and clone size are taken as reported in that table, and D and trimming were inferred from the DNA itself. The sample lists some 200,000 clones; about four fifths were seen once. The ends were cut back, 1 base at V and 0 bases at J, with 6 bases in the middle. Germline lookup yields CDR1 LGHNT and CDR2 FRNRAP. The length of the CDR3 is 14 residues.

The chain links TRBV12-5 to TRBJ1-2; D is ambiguous. The TCR was taken from a man aged 35-49 years who had recovered from COVID-19. Sequencing input: PBMCs or T cells enriched from blood (not recorded which). In nucleotides, the CDR3 is TGTGCTAGTGGTTTGGGCAGAACTAACTATGGCTACACCTTC. Encoded protein: CASGLGRTNYGYTF.